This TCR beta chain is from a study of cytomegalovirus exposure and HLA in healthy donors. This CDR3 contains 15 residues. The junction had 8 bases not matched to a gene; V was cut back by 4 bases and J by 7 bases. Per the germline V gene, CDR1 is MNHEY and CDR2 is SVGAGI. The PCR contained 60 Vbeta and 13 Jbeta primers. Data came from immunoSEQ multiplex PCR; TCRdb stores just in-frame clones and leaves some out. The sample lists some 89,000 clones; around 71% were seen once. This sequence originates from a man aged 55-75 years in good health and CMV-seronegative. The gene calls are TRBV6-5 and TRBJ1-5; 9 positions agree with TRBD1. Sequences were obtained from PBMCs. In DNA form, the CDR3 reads TGTGCCAGCAGTTCCGGGACAGGGCCTCGCCAGCCCCAGCATTTT. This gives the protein CASSSGTGPRQPQHF.